Shown below are 27 T cell receptor beta chains from a single sample sequenced in a study of T cell responses to AZD1222 COVID-19 vaccine. Sequencing was performed with immunoSEQ multiplex PCR; in TCRdb, only in-frame clones are kept and a portion is missing. In the table there are 13,000 or so clones, 84% of which are singletons. The sample here was peripheral blood, taken 28 days after the second AZD1222 dose. These receptors originate from an adult who received the AZD1222 COVID-19 vaccine.

This clone was found a few times. The chain joins TRBV19 to TRBJ2-3; TRBD1 or TRBD2 may be the D gene (5 bases each). The germline V gene has CDR1 LNHDA and CDR2 SQIVND (reference sequence). Trimming stripped 5 bases from V and 0 bases from J, with 27 bases between. The length of the CDR3 is 20 residues. As DNA, the CDR3 is TGTGCCAGTAGTGCAAGGGACGGGTGGTTTTGGGGCTCTAGCACAGATACGCAGTATTTT. It translates to CASSARDGWFWGSSTDTQYF.

The chain employs TRBV6-5 and TRBJ1-1, with D possibly matching TRBD1 (6 bases). The V and J ends lost 4 bases and 5 bases respectively, with 11 bases between them. This CDR3 comprises 13 residues. CDR1 is MNHEY and CDR2 is SVGAGI in the germline V gene. In nucleotides, the CDR3 is TGTGCCAGCAGTTCGGACAGCAGAACTGAAGCTTTCTTT. Encoded protein: CASSSDSRTEAFF.

The V gene is TRBV2, the J gene TRBJ2-2, with 9 bases fitting TRBD2. V was clipped by 2 bases and J by 3 bases; unmatched bases: 1. The CDR3 length is 15 residues. Germline CDR1 is SNHLY and CDR2 is FYNNEI. The CDR3 bases are TGTGCCAGCAGTGAACTAGCGGGATACACCGGGGAGCTGTTTTTT. This codes for CASSELAGYTGELFF. Full variable domain (remainder filled in from reference TRBV2 and TRBJ2-2): EPEVTQTPSHQVTQMGQEVILRCVPISNHLYFYWYRQILGQKVEFLVSFYNNEISEKSEIFDDQFSVERPDGSNFTLKIRSTKLEDSAMYFCASSELAGYTGELFFGEGSRLTVL.

The chain combines TRBV5-1 with TRBJ2-3; unclear D gene. Germline V gene sequence: CDR1 SGHRS, CDR2 YFSETQ. The V end was cut by 4 bases, the J end by 6 bases, with 12 bases between. The CDR3 is made up of 13 amino acids. The DNA for the CDR3 is TGCGCCAGCAGCCCCGACTCCCCGGATACGCAGTATTTT. It is translated as CASSPDSPDTQYF.

The V gene is TRBV6-1, the J gene TRBJ1-5; no clear D. The CDR3 is 12 residues long. Trimming cost V 7 bases and J 6 bases, with 10 bases left between them. CDR1 is MNHNS and CDR2 is SASEGT in the germline V gene. CDR3 sequence: CASTEGPQPQHF. CDR3 nucleotides: TGTGCCAGCACCGAAGGTCCTCAGCCCCAGCATTTT.

The chain carries TRBV19 and TRBJ1-2; 7 bases match TRBD1. The V and J ends lost 4 bases and 4 bases, in that order; junction bases with no gene match: 6. This CDR3 region has 14 residues. Germline loops: CDR1 LNHDA, CDR2 SQIVND (reference sequence). In DNA, the CDR3 is TGTGCCAGTAGTAAAACAGGGGAACCCTATGGCTACACCTTC. Its translation: CASSKTGEPYGYTF.

The chain links TRBV14 to TRBJ1-1, with 8 bases identical to TRBD1. The CDR3 has 17 residues. The V and J ends lost 4 bases and 4 bases, in that order; junction bases with no gene match: 14. The germline V gene encodes CDR1 SGHDN and CDR2 FVKESK. The CDR3 region is CASSLTGAFSWPTEAFF. The CDR3, as DNA: TGTGCCAGCAGCCTGACAGGGGCGTTTAGTTGGCCCACTGAAGCTTTCTTT. Full variable domain (rest looked up from reference TRBV14 and TRBJ1-1): EAGVTQFPSHSVIEKGQTVTLRCDPISGHDNLYWYRRVMGKEIKFLLHFVKESKQDESGMPNNRFLAERTGGTYSTLKVQPAELEDSGVYFCASSLTGAFSWPTEAFFGQGTRLTVV.

The chain recombines TRBV30 with TRBJ2-1; no clear D. V lost 1 base to trimming and J lost 5 bases, with 15 bases between them. Germline loops: CDR1 GTSNPN, CDR2 SVGIG (reference sequence). The CDR3 contains 15 residues. Here the CDR3 reads CAWSGTAGRNNEQFF. CDR3 nucleotide sequence: TGTGCCTGGAGTGGTACGGCAGGACGAAACAATGAGCAGTTCTTC.

This clone was recorded once. The V and J genes are TRBV3-1 (or the pseudogene TRBV3-2) and TRBJ1-1; D might be TRBD1 (5 bases). This CDR3 is built from 14 residues. From germline, CDR1 is LGHDT and CDR2 YNNKEL (reference sequence). Trimming left V 5 bases short and J 1 base short, with 11 bases between. The CDR3 sequence is CASSGRDRNTEAFF. The DNA of the CDR3 is TGTGCCAGCAGCGGGCGAGACAGGAACACTGAAGCTTTCTTT.

The rearrangement uses TRBV23-1 and TRBJ1-2, with 9 nucleotides matching TRBD1. TRBV23-1 carries the ORF label, with uncertain function. After removal of 6 bases from V and 4 bases from J, the junction contained 3 bases not matched to a gene. CDR3 length: 13 amino acids. The CDR3 protein is CASRTGGSYGYTF. DNA for the CDR3: TGCGCCAGCAGGACAGGGGGTTCCTATGGCTACACCTTC.

The rearrangement uses TRBV28 and TRBJ1-1; TRBD1 matches at 7 bases. Germline V gene data show CDR1 as MDHEN and CDR2 as SYDVKM. The CDR3 has 15 residues. J was trimmed by 1 base and V by 5 bases; bases with no gene match: 7. The CDR3 DNA reads as TGTGCCAGCAGTGGCCCGAGGACAGGGAACACTGAAGCTTTCTTT. Translated, it gives CASSGPRTGNTEAFF.

The chain carries TRBV7-3 and TRBJ2-1, with D unclear. The CDR3 consists of 12 residues. Trimming stripped 6 bases from V and 9 bases from J, with 12 bases between. Germline CDR1 is SGHTA and CDR2 is FQGTGA. The CDR3 DNA follows: TGTGCCAGCAGTTCGGATATAGGTGAGCAGTTCTTC. Translation gives CASSSDIGEQFF.

The chain employs TRBV7-2 and TRBJ2-7; 10 bases are a match to TRBD1. The CDR3 spans 13 residues. Germline CDR1 reads SGHTA; CDR2 reads FQGNSA. The J segment lost 3 bases and the V segment lost 5 bases, leaving 1 base of the junction unmatched. The CDR3 here is CASSRDRGYEQYF. CDR3 in DNA: TGTGCCAGCAGCCGGGACAGGGGCTACGAGCAGTACTTC.

This clone was counted a few times. The rearrangement uses TRBV2 and TRBJ2-5; D is uncertain. The CDR3 sequence is 15 residues long. Germline values: CDR1 SNHLY, CDR2 FYNNEI. The germline V and J ends were trimmed by 5 bases and 9 bases, with 22 bases remaining between them. The CDR3 protein is CASSHYEDRVGSQYF. CDR3 bases: TGTGCCAGCAGTCACTACGAAGACCGGGTAGGGTCCCAGTACTTC.

The chain links TRBV21-1 to TRBJ2-4; the table's D call, TRBD1, was not checked against the DNA. TRBV21-1 is classified as a pseudogene. The CDR3 contains 16 residues. For the CDR3, the DNA is TGTGCCAGCAGCCCTCGGGGCTGCGGACAGATAAACATTCAGTACTTC. Amino acid sequence: CASSPRGCGQINIQYF.

This chain joins TRBV3-1 (or the pseudogene TRBV3-2) and TRBJ1-1; 10 nucleotides line up with TRBD1. This CDR3 region has 17 residues. CDR1 and CDR2 (germline): LGHDT, YNNKEL (reference sequence). Trimming at V came to 4 bases and at J to 0 bases, leaving 8 bases not matched to a gene. CDR3 sequence reads: CASSPGRTGGLNTEAFF. The CDR3, as DNA: TGTGCCAGCAGCCCAGGCCGGACAGGGGGTTTGAACACTGAAGCTTTCTTT.

V is TRBV4-1 and J is TRBJ2-7; D might be TRBD1 (5 bases). Per the germline V gene, CDR1 is MGHRA and CDR2 is YSYEKL. This CDR3 contains 13 residues. Trimming pared 4 bases from V and 4 bases from J, leaving 11 bases between. CDR3 nucleotides: TGCGCCAGCAGCCTTCCTCAGGGTTACGAGCAGTACTTC. It yields the protein CASSLPQGYEQYF.

The rearrangement links TRBV7-3 to TRBJ2-2, with no clear D. V shed 4 bases and J shed 0 bases, with 6 bases lying between them. Germline V gene data show CDR1 as SGHTA and CDR2 as FQGTGA. This CDR3 comprises 14 residues. The CDR3: CASSSTANTGELFF. The CDR3 DNA sequence: TGTGCCAGCAGCTCTACAGCGAACACCGGGGAGCTGTTTTTT.

The rearrangement joins TRBV11-2 to TRBJ1-2; 7 bases map to TRBD1. CDR1 is SGHAT and CDR2 is FQNNGV in the germline V gene. There are 15 residues in the CDR3. V lost 5 bases and J lost 6; bases outside the gene matches: 12. In DNA form, the CDR3 reads TGTGCCAGCAGCGAGATCAGGGGGAGAGAACATGGCTACACCTTC. Amino acid sequence: CASSEIRGREHGYTF.

This chain links TRBV5-1 with TRBJ2-2; tentative D call: TRBD1 (5 bases). This CDR3 is 15 amino acids long. The V gene's germline CDR1 is SGHRS and CDR2 YFSETQ. Trimming took 4 bases from V and 0 from J, leaving 10 bases between them. The CDR3 region is CASSPWGPNTGELFF. The CDR3 DNA reads as TGCGCCAGCAGCCCCTGGGGCCCGAACACCGGGGAGCTGTTTTTT. Full variable domain (missing parts from reference TRBV5-1 and TRBJ2-2): KAGVTQTPRYLIKTRGQQVTLSCSPISGHRSVSWYQQTPGQGLQFLFEYFSETQRNKGNFPGRFSGRQFSNSRSEMNVSTLELGDSALYLCASSPWGPNTGELFFGEGSRLTVL.

J is TRBJ2-4 and V is TRBV2, with D perhaps given as TRBD1 or TRBD2 (6 bases each). V lost 11 bases and J lost 8, with 22 bases in between. Germline V lookup: CDR1 SNHLY, CDR2 FYNNEI. The CDR3 runs 14 residues. CDR3 residues: CAAVGGSPLDIQYF. The CDR3 DNA sequence: TGTGCCGCCGTAGGGGGGTCCCCTCTGGACATTCAGTACTTC.

The gene calls are TRBV27 and TRBJ1-6, with TRBD1 matching over 8 bases. V trimming: 6 bases; J trimming: 9 bases; junction bases outside the gene matches: 7. The length of the CDR3 is 14 residues. Germline-derived CDR1 and CDR2 are MNHEY and SMNVEV (reference sequence). The CDR3 sequence is CASSRGLSGSPLHF. The CDR3 bases are TGTGCCAGCAGCAGGGGGCTAAGTGGTTCACCCCTCCACTTT.

This clone was detected only once. This chain connects TRBV10-3 to TRBJ2-7, with D possibly TRBD2 on 6 matching bases. The ends were cut back, 5 bases at V and 3 bases at J, with 17 bases in the middle. Germline CDR1 and CDR2: ENHRY and SYGVKD. This CDR3 region has 15 residues. Here the CDR3 DNA reads TGTGCCATCAGTTCCTCGTCCGGGGGACTCTACGAGCAGTACTTC. This encodes CAISSSSGGLYEQYF.

This clone was detected only once. V and J are TRBV28 and TRBJ1-2, with 8 bases matching TRBD1. CDR1 MDHEN and CDR2 SYDVKM come from the germline V gene. V was clipped by 7 bases and J by 3 bases; unmatched bases: 4. The CDR3 is made up of 13 amino acids. CDR3 sequence: CASIPGQDYGYTF. CDR3 DNA sequence: TGTGCCAGCATTCCGGGACAGGACTATGGCTACACCTTC.

The chain is built from TRBV29-1 and TRBJ2-5, with D perhaps TRBD1 (7 bases). Trimming removed 5 bases from V and 5 bases from J, with 18 bases in between. Germline V gives CDR1 SQVTM, CDR2 ANQGSEA. This CDR3 comprises 14 residues. The CDR3 nucleotides read TGCAGCGTTTACTCAGGGGGGCAGCGCGAGACCCAGTACTTC. Encoded protein: CSVYSGGQRETQYF.

The V gene is TRBV10-2, the J gene TRBJ2-7; TRBD1 or TRBD2 may be the D gene (6 bases each). The CDR3 runs to 16 residues. Trimming removed 6 bases from V and 7 bases from J, with 25 bases in between. Germline-derived CDR1 and CDR2 are WSHSY and SAAADI. CDR3 nucleotide sequence: TGCGCCAGCAGCCTTCGGCGGGACACCAACTTGGGGGAGCAGTACTTC. Its translation is CASSLRRDTNLGEQYF.

V usage is TRBV19 and J usage is TRBJ2-1, with TRBD2 matching over 8 bases. CDR3 length equals 17 residues. The ends lost 4 bases at V and 1 base at J; junction bases unmatched: 9. Per the germline V gene, CDR1 is LNHDA and CDR2 is SQIVND (reference sequence). The CDR3 protein is CASSRRLAQGSYNEQFF. In nucleotides, the CDR3 is TGTGCCAGTAGTAGACGACTAGCGCAGGGGTCCTACAATGAGCAGTTCTTC.